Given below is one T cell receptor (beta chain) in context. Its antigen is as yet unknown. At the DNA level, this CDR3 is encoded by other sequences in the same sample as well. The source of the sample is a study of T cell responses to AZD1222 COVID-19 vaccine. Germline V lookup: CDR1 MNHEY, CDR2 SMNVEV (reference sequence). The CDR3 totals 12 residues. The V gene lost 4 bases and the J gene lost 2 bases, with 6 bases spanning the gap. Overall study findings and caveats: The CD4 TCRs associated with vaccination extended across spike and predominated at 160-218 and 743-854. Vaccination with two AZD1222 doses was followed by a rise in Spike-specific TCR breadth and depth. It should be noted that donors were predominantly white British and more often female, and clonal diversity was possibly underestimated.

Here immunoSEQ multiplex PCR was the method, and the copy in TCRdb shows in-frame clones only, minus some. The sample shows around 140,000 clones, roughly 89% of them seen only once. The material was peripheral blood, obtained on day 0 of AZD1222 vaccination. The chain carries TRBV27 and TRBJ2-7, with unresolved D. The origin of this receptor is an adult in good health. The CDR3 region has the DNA TGTGCCAGCAGTTCACGAACCTACGAGCAGTACTTC. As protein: CASSSRTYEQYF.